Presented here are 5 T cell receptor beta chains from one specimen sequenced in a study of shared clonotypes between healthy human individuals. Here immunoSEQ multiplex PCR was the method, and the copy in TCRdb shows in-frame clones only, minus some. The table lists 2 million to 2.5 million clones, just under 95% of them singletons. Sequencing was carried out using naive CD4+ T cells from PBMCs. Subset defined: CD45RA+ positively selected. The receptors come from a man aged 18 to 35 in good health. Some clones in this sample may be carry-over from other donors' samples.

The rearrangement uses TRBV30 and TRBJ1-3; D gene unclear. The CDR3 is made up of 15 amino acids. The germline V and J ends were trimmed by 3 bases and 0 bases, with 12 bases remaining between them. The germline V gene has CDR1 GTSNPN and CDR2 SVGIG (reference sequence). The DNA of the CDR3 is TGTGCCTGGAGCTTTGTCAGGAGCTCTGGAAACACCATATATTTT. Translation: CAWSFVRSSGNTIYF.

V is TRBV29-1 and J is TRBJ2-4; no reliable D call. The CDR3 has 12 amino acids. In germline, CDR1 is SQVTM, CDR2 ANQGSEA. V lost 4 bases to trimming and J lost 6 bases, with 10 bases between them. CDR3 sequence (DNA): TGCAGCGTTGGGGTAGCAATAAACATTCAGTACTTC. Translation gives CSVGVAINIQYF.

This chain joins TRBV28 and TRBJ1-2; 7 positions agree with TRBD1. CDR3 size: 12 residues. The V gene's germline CDR1 is MDHEN and CDR2 SYDVKM. After removal of 5 bases from V and 8 bases from J, the junction contained 5 bases not matched to a gene. The CDR3 region is CASSTPGQGYTF. The CDR3 bases are TGTGCCAGCAGTACTCCGGGACAGGGCTACACCTTC.

The chain carries TRBV28 and TRBJ2-7; possibly TRBD1 or TRBD2 for D (5 bases each). CDR3 length: 13 amino acids. From germline, CDR1 is MDHEN and CDR2 SYDVKM. V lost 4 bases and J lost 5, with 12 bases in between. This CDR3 is CASSWFRDHEQYF. CDR3 sequence (DNA): TGTGCCAGCAGTTGGTTCAGGGACCACGAGCAGTACTTC.

J is TRBJ2-5 and V is TRBV7-8; 8 bases align to TRBD1. V shed 3 bases, J shed 1 base, and the junction held 13 bases outside the gene matches. This CDR3 has 18 residues. Germline V lookup: CDR1 SGHVS, CDR2 FQNEAQ. The CDR3 protein is CASSLKGRGQHPQETQYF. The CDR3, as DNA: TGTGCCAGCAGCTTGAAAGGCAGGGGGCAACACCCCCAAGAGACCCAGTACTTC.